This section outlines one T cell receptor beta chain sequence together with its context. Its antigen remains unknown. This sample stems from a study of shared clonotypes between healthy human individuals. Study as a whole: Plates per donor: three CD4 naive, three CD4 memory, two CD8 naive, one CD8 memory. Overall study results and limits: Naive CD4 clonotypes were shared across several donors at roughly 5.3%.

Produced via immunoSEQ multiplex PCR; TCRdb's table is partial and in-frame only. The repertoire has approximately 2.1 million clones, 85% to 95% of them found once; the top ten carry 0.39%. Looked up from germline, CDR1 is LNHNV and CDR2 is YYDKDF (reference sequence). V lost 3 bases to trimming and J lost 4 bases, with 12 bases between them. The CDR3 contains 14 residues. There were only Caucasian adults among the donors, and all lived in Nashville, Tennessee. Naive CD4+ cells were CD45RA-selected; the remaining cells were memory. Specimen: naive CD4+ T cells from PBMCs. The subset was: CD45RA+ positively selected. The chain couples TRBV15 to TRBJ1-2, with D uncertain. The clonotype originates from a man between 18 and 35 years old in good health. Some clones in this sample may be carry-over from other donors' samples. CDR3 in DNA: TGTGCCACCAGCAGGGAGGGTGTCATCTATGGCTACACCTTC. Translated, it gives CATSREGVIYGYTF.